These 30 T cell receptor beta chains originate from one sample sequenced in a study of siplizumab effects on memory and regulatory T cells. The data were produced by immunoSEQ multiplex PCR, yet TCRdb's version contains in-frame clones alone and is incomplete. Of about 48,000 clones in the sample, about 90% were seen once. Input material: naive CD8+ T cells sorted from blood. The receptor set was obtained from a human donor in good health.

The CDR3 protein is CASSLDYRLNSNQPQHF. CDR3 sequence (DNA): TGTGCCAGCAGCTTAGATTACAGACTAAATAGCAATCAGCCCCAGCATTTT. This chain joins TRBV11-2 and TRBJ1-5; no clear D gene. CDR3 length: 17 residues. V lost 0 bases to trimming and J lost 0 bases, with 12 bases between them. Looked up from germline, CDR1 is SGHAT and CDR2 is FQNNGV.

The V call is TRBV6-5, the J call TRBJ1-1; possible D gene TRBD1, 6 bases. CDR3 length equals 14 residues. The germline V gene encodes CDR1 MNHEY and CDR2 SVGAGI. Between the trimmed V and J ends, which lost 7 bases and 1 base, there was a span of 13 bases. CDR3 sequence reads: CASNLGGRNTEAFF. CDR3 nucleotide sequence: TGTGCCAGCAACCTAGGGGGGCGGAACACTGAAGCTTTCTTT.

To note about this clone: This sample also contains other DNA sequences that code for the same CDR3. The chain has TRBV19 and TRBJ2-7; D is undetermined. CDR3 size: 15 residues. Per germline, CDR1 LNHDA and CDR2 SQIVND (reference sequence). The V end was cut by 2 bases, the J end by 3 bases, with 14 bases between. CDR3 bases: TGTGCCAGTAGTATAACCGCTGCTCCTATCTACGAGCAGTACTTC. This codes for CASSITAAPIYEQYF.

This clone was recorded once. This chain connects TRBV4-1 to TRBJ1-1; D is unclear. Per germline, CDR1 MGHRA and CDR2 YSYEKL. The CDR3 extends over 16 amino acids. Trimming pared 4 bases from V and 4 bases from J, leaving 19 bases between. CDR3 in DNA: TGCGCCAGCAGCCTAGAACCGGGTATTATAGGCACTGAAGCTTTCTTT. It translates to CASSLEPGIIGTEAFF.

The rearrangement uses TRBV4-1 and TRBJ2-1, with 14 bases identical to TRBD2. From germline, CDR1 is MGHRA and CDR2 YSYEKL. The CDR3 covers 15 residues. V shed 5 bases, J shed 5 bases, and the junction held 2 bases outside the gene matches. CDR3 in DNA: TGCGCCAGCAGCTGGACTAGCGGGGGGAACAATGAGCAGTTCTTC. Its protein is CASSWTSGGNNEQFF.

This clone appeared a single time. Written as DNA, the CDR3 is TGTGCCAGCAGCCGGGTCCTGATGGAGACCCAGTACTTC. It encodes CASSRVLMETQYF. This chain joins TRBV9 and TRBJ2-5; no clear D gene. The ends were cut back, 4 bases at V and 5 bases at J, with 12 bases in the middle. This CDR3 is 13 amino acids long. CDR1 and CDR2 (germline): SGDLS, YYNGEE.

The sample holds one count of this clone. The CDR3 DNA reads as TGTGCCAGCAGCTTAGTTCCTAGCCCAAAAGAGACCCAGTACTTC. Protein: CASSLVPSPKETQYF. The chain links TRBV7-8 to TRBJ2-5; a weak D match, TRBD2 (5 bases). The CDR3 length is 15 residues. V was clipped by 1 base and J by 3 bases, with 12 bases between them. Germline CDR1 and CDR2: SGHVS and FQNEAQ.

Comment on this clone: At the DNA level, this CDR3 is encoded by other sequences in the same sample as well. The V call is TRBV7-9, the J call TRBJ2-7, with no clear D. Germline assignment: CDR1 SEHNR and CDR2 FQNEAQ (reference sequence). Trimming left V 5 bases short and J 3 bases short, with 8 bases between. The CDR3 is made up of 12 amino acids. The CDR3 here is CASSPGGYEQYF. CDR3 sequence (DNA): TGTGCCAGCAGCCCTGGCGGCTACGAGCAGTACTTC.

The V call is TRBV19, the J call TRBJ2-2; D gene unclear. Trimming pared 11 bases from V and 7 bases from J, leaving 11 bases between. Germline V gene sequence: CDR1 LNHDA, CDR2 SQIVND (reference sequence). This CDR3 region has 11 residues. DNA for the CDR3: TGTGCCGCTGAAACACGCGGGGAGCTGTTTTTT. This translates into CAAETRGELFF.

This clone was observed a handful of times. The genes are TRBV2 and TRBJ1-2; D gene ambiguous. CDR3 size: 10 residues. Deletions cut 8 bases from V and 6 bases from J, with 7 bases between. In germline, CDR1 is SNHLY, CDR2 FYNNEI. CDR3 nucleotide sequence: TGTGCCAGCGGGGAAGATGGCTACACCTTC. Protein: CASGEDGYTF.

There are a few counts of this clone. The chain couples TRBV5-4 to TRBJ1-2; D remains unclear. Germline V gene sequence: CDR1 SGHNT, CDR2 YYREEE (reference sequence). Trimming stripped 4 bases from V and 7 bases from J, with 8 bases between. CDR3 length: 11 amino acids. The chain's CDR3 is CASSGSLGYTF. Here the CDR3 DNA reads TGTGCCAGCAGCGGGAGTCTTGGCTACACCTTC.

V usage is TRBV9 and J usage is TRBJ1-1; D possibly corresponds to TRBD1 (5 bases). Germline-derived CDR1 and CDR2 are SGDLS and YYNGEE. V was shortened by 3 bases and J by 0 bases, with 12 bases between the two germline ends. The CDR3 extends over 15 amino acids. In nucleotides, the CDR3 is TGTGCCAGCAGCGACGGGGGGTCCTTGAACACTGAAGCTTTCTTT. As protein: CASSDGGSLNTEAFF.

This chain joins TRBV27 and TRBJ2-7; 7 bases agree with TRBD2. The CDR3 sequence is 16 residues long. Germline lookup yields CDR1 MNHEY and CDR2 SMNVEV (reference sequence). J lost 4 bases, V lost 4 bases, and 13 bases had no gene match. CDR3 DNA sequence: TGTGCCAGCAGTTCCTCGGGACTAAGTCAAAGGTACGAGCAGTACTTC. Translating it yields CASSSSGLSQRYEQYF.

V usage is TRBV16 and J usage is TRBJ1-2; maybe TRBD1 (5 bases). In germline, CDR1 is KGHSY, CDR2 FQNENV. V lost 3 bases and J 4 bases, leaving 15 bases between the germline ends. This CDR3 is built from 15 residues. CDR3 sequence reads: CASSQSAGTAYGYTF. The CDR3 DNA is TGTGCCAGCAGCCAGTCCGCCGGGACGGCCTATGGCTACACCTTC.

The chain has TRBV5-4 and TRBJ1-1; no clear D gene. This CDR3 spans 14 amino acids. CDR1 SGHNT and CDR2 YYREEE come from the germline V gene (reference sequence). V dropped 4 bases and J dropped 4 bases, with 14 bases sitting between them. CDR3 residues: CASSPDLFGTEAFF. The CDR3 nucleotides are TGTGCCAGCAGCCCCGACCTTTTCGGCACTGAAGCTTTCTTT.

The V call is TRBV5-6, the J call TRBJ2-7; tentatively, D is TRBD2 (7 bases). This CDR3 comprises 16 residues. Deletions cut 5 bases from V and 0 bases from J, with 18 bases between. From germline, CDR1 is SGHDT and CDR2 YYEEEE. In DNA form, the CDR3 reads TGTGCCAGCAGGTTCGGGGGGCGGACTAGCTCCTACGAGCAGTACTTC. Encoded protein: CASRFGGRTSSYEQYF.

This chain uses TRBV5-6 with TRBJ1-1, with D possibly being TRBD1 (5 bases). The CDR3 has 14 residues. CDR1 and CDR2 (germline): SGHDT, YYEEEE. V was trimmed by 1 base and J by 4 bases, leaving 11 bases between them. CDR3 amino acids: CASSLWQGGTEAFF. CDR3 nucleotides: TGTGCCAGCAGCTTGTGGCAGGGTGGCACTGAAGCTTTCTTT.

The CDR3 sequence: CASSRRGSYNEQFF. Here the CDR3 DNA reads TGCGCCAGCAGCCGCCGCGGCAGTTACAATGAGCAGTTCTTC. J is TRBJ2-1 and V is TRBV4-1; no clear D gene. The V gene lost 4 bases and the J gene lost 4 bases, with 11 bases spanning the gap. CDR1 MGHRA and CDR2 YSYEKL come from the germline V gene. This CDR3 has 14 amino acids.

This clone has only one observation. The V call is TRBV7-9, the J call TRBJ2-7, with TRBD2 identical over 9 bases. Germline-derived CDR1 and CDR2 are SEHNR and FQNEAQ (reference sequence). The V and J ends lost 3 bases and 5 bases, in that order; junction bases with no gene match: 11. The CDR3 has 16 residues. The CDR3 reads CASSFFSGGLVDEQYF. CDR3 coding DNA: TGTGCCAGCAGCTTTTTTAGCGGGGGCCTCGTCGACGAGCAGTACTTC.

The chain couples TRBV11-3 to TRBJ2-1; 13 bases agree with TRBD2. The CDR3 is 14 amino acids. V shed 5 bases, J shed 8 bases, and the junction held 3 bases outside the gene matches. Germline-derived CDR1 and CDR2 are SGHNT and YENEEA. This CDR3 reads CASSTGLAGDEQFF. The DNA for the CDR3 is TGTGCCAGCAGCACCGGACTAGCGGGGGATGAGCAGTTCTTC. Variable domain in full (rest from reference TRBV11-3 and TRBJ2-1): EAGVVQSPRYKIIEKKQPVAFWCNPISGHNTLYWYLQNLGQGPELLIRYENEEAVDDSQLPKDRFSAERLKGVDSTLKIQPAELGDSAVYLCASSTGLAGDEQFFGPGTRLTVL.

The chain joins TRBV27 to TRBJ1-6; 10 bases fit TRBD1. The germline gives CDR1 MNHEY, CDR2 SMNVEV (reference sequence). Unmatched junction bases numbered 4, after V lost 5 bases and J lost 9 bases. This CDR3 region has 14 residues. CDR3 in DNA: TGTGCCAGCAGTCGGGACAGGGGAGGTTCACCCCTCCACTTT. Translation: CASSRDRGGSPLHF.

This clone was detected only once. The DNA of the CDR3 is TGTGCCAGCAGCTTGGGCCCCCCCGACCACGAGCAGTACTTC. As protein: CASSLGPPDHEQYF. The chain couples TRBV5-4 to TRBJ2-7; unclear D gene. Trimming removed 0 bases at V and 5 bases at J, with 12 bases between. Germline CDR1 is SGHNT and CDR2 is YYREEE (reference sequence). The CDR3 sequence is 14 residues long.

The V call is TRBV5-1, the J call TRBJ2-7; the match to TRBD2 covers 13 bases. The germline V gene has CDR1 SGHRS and CDR2 YFSETQ. This CDR3 is 17 amino acids long. The J segment lost 3 bases and the V segment lost 0 bases, leaving 6 bases of the junction unmatched. CDR3: CASSLATTSGRFYEQYF. CDR3 sequence (DNA): TGCGCCAGCAGCTTGGCAACGACTAGCGGGAGGTTCTACGAGCAGTACTTC.

This clone was seen just once. The rearrangement joins TRBV27 to TRBJ1-2; 7 bases match TRBD1. The germline CDR1 and CDR2 sequences are MNHEY and SMNVEV (reference sequence). The CDR3 consists of 13 residues. With 7 bases clipped from V and 5 bases from J, the junction kept 7 bases outside the gene matches. For the CDR3, the DNA is TGTGCCAGCAAACCGACAGGGATTTATGGCTACACCTTC. Translation: CASKPTGIYGYTF.

This clone was recorded only once. The chain combines TRBV5-6 with TRBJ2-1; D uncertain. V dropped 5 bases and J dropped 5 bases, with 5 bases sitting between them. The V gene's germline CDR1 is SGHDT and CDR2 YYEEEE. There are 11 residues in the CDR3. CDR3 DNA sequence: TGTGCCAGCAGAGAGGACAATGAGCAGTTCTTC. Translation gives CASREDNEQFF.

This clone was counted once. The V call is TRBV27, the J call TRBJ2-1, with a possible D match to TRBD2 (6 bases). The V and J ends lost 7 bases and 4 bases respectively, with 17 bases between them. In germline, CDR1 is MNHEY, CDR2 SMNVEV (reference sequence). The CDR3 spans 15 residues. This CDR3 reads CASTTGSVGYNEQFF. The DNA for the CDR3 is TGTGCCAGCACAACCGGGAGTGTGGGGTACAATGAGCAGTTCTTC.

The J gene is TRBJ2-7, the V gene TRBV2; D is possibly TRBD1 or TRBD2 (5 bases each). Trimming left V 11 bases short and J 4 bases short, with 15 bases between. Germline CDR1 and CDR2: SNHLY and FYNNEI. This CDR3 region has 12 residues. The CDR3 protein is CAGSGTDYEQYF. CDR3 nucleotide sequence: TGTGCCGGGTCCGGGACGGATTACGAGCAGTACTTC.

This sequence joins TRBV2 and TRBJ2-2; D is undetermined. Germline CDR1 reads SNHLY; CDR2 reads FYNNEI. The CDR3 spans 12 residues. V lost 4 bases and J 3 bases, leaving 3 bases between the germline ends. CDR3 sequence: CASSADTGELFF. Written as DNA, the CDR3 is TGTGCCAGCAGTGCTGACACCGGGGAGCTGTTTTTT.

This rearrangement joins TRBV6-5 to TRBJ2-1, with D maybe TRBD2 (5 bases). Germline V gene lookup returns CDR1 MNHEY and CDR2 SVGAGI. CDR3 size: 12 residues. The V gene lost 4 bases and the J gene lost 10 bases, with 11 bases spanning the gap. CDR3 coding DNA: TGTGCCAGCAGTTTTGAGGGTTCAGAGCAGTTCTTC. Translation: CASSFEGSEQFF.

The chain recombines TRBV7-6 with TRBJ2-2; D possibly uses TRBD1 or TRBD2 (8 bases each). With 5 bases removed from V and 5 bases from J, the gap between germline ends came to 21 bases. The CDR3 has 17 amino acids. Germline V CDR1 and CDR2: SGHVS, FNYEAQ. The CDR3 nucleotides are TGTGCCAGCAGCCCCCTTAGCGGGACAGGAGTGACCGGGGAGCTGTTTTTT. This sequence encodes CASSPLSGTGVTGELFF.